Shown below are 8 T cell receptor beta chains from a single sample sequenced in a study of low-dose radiotherapy and immunotherapy resistance in tumors (dated by TCRdb to the early 2020s). The label giving this sample's time point can be read as: before trial treatment. These reads were obtained on an Illumina HiSeq 2500. First-strand cDNA was synthesized with Superscript III and a set of TRAV- and TRBV-specific primers, covering both TCRalpha and TCRbeta chains. TCRs were amplified with Phusion for 20 PCR cycles, with a constant-region primer paired with the adapter attached to the V primers. The public reads were reprocessed in TCRdb via fastp at Q25 and MiXCR, keeping in-frame beta chains. CDR3 protein duplicates are merged, each entry listing the most common genes and DNA. The sample table holds over 70,000 distinct CDR3 sequences, of which around 29% were seen once. Roughly 10% of the sample lies in the top ten.

The source was PBMCs, collected before treatment. The receptors derive from a female donor with ovarian cancer.

This clonotype was detected only a few times. The rearrangement uses TRBV5-5 and TRBJ2-7; 8 positions agree with TRBD2. The length of the CDR3 is 15 residues. From germline, CDR1 is SGHKS and CDR2 YYEKEE (reference sequence). Losses at the gene ends were 4 bases for V and 9 bases for J; bases not matched to a gene: 15. This CDR3 reads CASSPRDDLAGAQYF. The CDR3 nucleotides read TGTGCCAGCAGCCCGAGGGACGACCTAGCGGGCGCGCAGTACTTC.

This clonotype appeared many times. V is TRBV20-1 and J is TRBJ2-6; 8 bases are shared with TRBD1. J gave up 3 bases and V 6 bases, and 10 bases lay outside the gene matches. Germline values: CDR1 DFQATT, CDR2 SNEGSKA (reference sequence). The CDR3 loop spans 16 amino acids. The CDR3 region is CSARDRSRGGANVLTF. In nucleotides, the CDR3 is TGCAGTGCGAGGGACAGGTCAAGAGGTGGGGCCAACGTCCTGACTTTC.

This clonotype has a count of ten or more. The genes are TRBV15 and TRBJ2-7; no firm D call. Germline values: CDR1 LNHNV, CDR2 YYDKDF (reference sequence). Trimming pared 1 base from V and 2 bases from J, leaving 12 bases between. The CDR3 length is 15 residues. The CDR3 sequence: CATSRGPGLTYEQYF. In DNA, the CDR3 is TGTGCCACCAGCAGAGGTCCGGGCCTGACCTACGAGCAGTACTTC.

The genes are TRBV5-1 and TRBJ2-7; TRBD1 aligns across 8 bases. Germline V gene sequence: CDR1 SGHRS, CDR2 YFSETQ. After removal of 4 bases from V and 1 base from J, the junction contained 7 bases not matched to a gene. The CDR3 is 15 residues long. The CDR3 is CASSLAGTGSYEQYF. CDR3 DNA sequence: TGCGCCAGCAGCCTAGCCGGGACAGGTTCCTACGAGCAGTACTTC. The entire variable domain, with the rest obtained from reference TRBV5-1 and TRBJ2-7, is as follows: KAGVTQTPRYLIKTRGQQVTLSCSPISGHRSVSWYQQTPGQGLQFLFEYFSETQRNKGNFPGRFSGRQFSNSRSEMNVSTLELGDSALYLCASSLAGTGSYEQYFGPGTRLTVT.

At least ten counts were recorded for this clonotype. The chain joins TRBV5-1 to TRBJ2-1; 9 nucleotides align to TRBD2. With 5 bases clipped from V and 3 bases from J, the junction kept 3 bases outside the gene matches. Germline V gene lookup returns CDR1 SGHRS and CDR2 YFSETQ. The CDR3 length is 14 residues. The CDR3 sequence: CASRTSGIYNEQFF. CDR3 nucleotide sequence: TGCGCCAGCAGGACTAGCGGCATCTACAATGAGCAGTTCTTC. Variable domain in full (rest from reference TRBV5-1 and TRBJ2-1): KAGVTQTPRYLIKTRGQQVTLSCSPISGHRSVSWYQQTPGQGLQFLFEYFSETQRNKGNFPGRFSGRQFSNSRSEMNVSTLELGDSALYLCASRTSGIYNEQFFGPGTRLTVL.

This clonotype was seen more than once but under ten times. The genes are TRBV19 and TRBJ1-5; possible D gene TRBD1, 5 bases. Germline CDR1 LNHDA, CDR2 SQIVND (reference sequence). CDR3 length: 15 amino acids. V was cut by 3 bases and J by 4 bases, with 13 bases left in between. CDR3 in amino acids: CASSMGGTANQPQHF. As DNA, the CDR3 is TGTGCCAGTAGTATGGGGGGGACGGCAAATCAGCCCCAGCATTTT.

CDR3 nucleotide sequence: TGTGCCAGTAGTACGCCCGGACAGCTCTACGAGCAGTACTTC. This encodes CASSTPGQLYEQYF. The genes are TRBV19 and TRBJ2-7; weak D call: TRBD1 (6 bases). This CDR3 spans 14 amino acids. Germline V CDR1 and CDR2: LNHDA, SQIVND (reference sequence). Trimming pared 4 bases from V and 3 bases from J, leaving 13 bases between.

This clonotype was seen many times. The chain links TRBV28 to TRBJ2-2; D is unresolved. Germline lookup yields CDR1 MDHEN and CDR2 SYDVKM. V gave up 9 bases and J gave up 4 bases, with 3 bases separating them. The CDR3 runs 10 residues. The CDR3 DNA sequence: TGTGCCAGTTTCACCGGGGAGCTGTTTTTT. This translates into CASFTGELFF.